This T cell receptor (beta chain) appears in the sequencing data of a study of blood T cell repertoires in COVID-19. Study information: Acute-phase and convalescent COVID-19 samples originated in the United States, Italy and Spain. T cells, B-cell-depleted T cells, or PBMCs supplied cDNA or gDNA.

How the authors handled the data: By means of reference gene primer amplification, nucleated cell counts were estimated. Generated by immunoSEQ multiplex PCR, the TCRdb table keeps only in-frame clones and is missing some. The DNA gave D and trimming, while V, J and clone size come from that table. The sample lists 350,000 or so clones, roughly 88% occurring once. The V gene end was trimmed by 4 bases and the J gene end by 7 bases; junction bases not matched to a gene: 4. CDR1 is KGHSH and CDR2 is LQKENI in the germline V gene. CDR3 length equals 15 residues. Seattle enrolled patients during active infection and tracked them longitudinally.

The gene calls are TRBV18 and TRBJ2-1, with TRBD2 matching 13 bases. The sequence was obtained from a woman aged 25 to 39 with COVID-19, enrolled during active disease. Input material: peripheral blood. The CDR3, as DNA: TGTGCCAGCTCACAGGAGACTAGCGGGGGGAATGAGCAGTTCTTC. Translation: CASSQETSGGNEQFF.